A selection of T cell receptor beta chains follows, all from one sample in a study of cytomegalovirus exposure and HLA in healthy donors. Method: immunoSEQ multiplex PCR; TCRdb's copy keeps in-frame clones and lacks some. Of approximately 130,000 clones listed, around 77% are singletons. Material: PBMCs. The receptors shown here come from a man over 45 in good health and CMV-seronegative. Each CDR3 is given with its conserved first and last residue. Each record gives: CDR3 DNA, CDR3 protein, D gene, clone size, J gene, V gene. A D gene is named only where the DNA matches it firmly. Rows give clone size only sometimes, using once, few, many, or a class for an expanded clone.

cdr3_nt: TGTGCCAGCAGCTCGACAGTTGAAGCTTTCTTT
cdr3_aa: CASSSTVEAFF
d_call: .
clone_size: .
j_call: TRBJ1-1
v_call: TRBV7-9

cdr3_nt: TGTGCCAGCAGTTGGGGTCCGGGGGGGGGCTACACCTTC
cdr3_aa: CASSWGPGGGYTF
d_call: .
clone_size: .
j_call: TRBJ1-2
v_call: TRBV27

cdr3_nt: TGTGCCAGCAGCTCTCGAGCGGGAGGGTACAATGAGCAGTTCTTC
cdr3_aa: CASSSRAGGYNEQFF
d_call: TRBD2
clone_size: .
j_call: TRBJ2-1
v_call: TRBV7-9

cdr3_nt: TGTGCCAGCAGCGAGGCAGGCGAAACTAATGAAAAACTGTTTTTT
cdr3_aa: CASSEAGETNEKLFF
d_call: .
clone_size: .
j_call: TRBJ1-4
v_call: TRBV9

cdr3_nt: TGTGCCAGCAGCCTGGGACAGGAGGACACTGAAGCTTTCTTT
cdr3_aa: CASSLGQEDTEAFF
d_call: TRBD1
clone_size: few
j_call: TRBJ1-1
v_call: TRBV7-3

cdr3_nt: TGCAGCAGACAGGGGGAGGGTGGCTACACCTTC
cdr3_aa: CSRQGEGGYTF
d_call: TRBD1
clone_size: .
j_call: TRBJ1-2
v_call: TRBV20-1

cdr3_nt: TGTGCCAGCAGGCTAGTTATCTACGAGCAGTACTTC
cdr3_aa: CASRLVIYEQYF
d_call: .
clone_size: .
j_call: TRBJ2-7
v_call: TRBV27

cdr3_nt: TGTGCCAGCAGCCCCCGAAGGGGGATGTCTCAGCCCCAGCATTTT
cdr3_aa: CASSPRRGMSQPQHF
d_call: .
clone_size: .
j_call: TRBJ1-5
v_call: TRBV7-2

cdr3_nt: TGTGCCAGTAGTCACACTCGATTAGCGGGGGGAGCCACCGGGGAGCTGTTTTTT
cdr3_aa: CASSHTRLAGGATGELFF
d_call: TRBD2
clone_size: few
j_call: TRBJ2-2
v_call: TRBV19

cdr3_nt: TGCGCCAGCAGCCCGGGACACGGGCTCTACGAGCAGTACTTC
cdr3_aa: CASSPGHGLYEQYF
d_call: .
clone_size: .
j_call: TRBJ2-7
v_call: TRBV5-1

cdr3_nt: TGTGCCAGCAGTGCACTAGCGGCCCTTAACACCGGGGAGCTGTTTTTT
cdr3_aa: CASSALAALNTGELFF
d_call: TRBD2
clone_size: .
j_call: TRBJ2-2
v_call: TRBV6-1

cdr3_nt: TGCAGCGTTGAGTCTAGCGGGAGGCTGGACACCGGGGAGCTGTTTTTT
cdr3_aa: CSVESSGRLDTGELFF
d_call: TRBD2
clone_size: .
j_call: TRBJ2-2
v_call: TRBV29-1

cdr3_nt: TGTGCCAGCAGCATAGAATGGACAGGGAGTTTCACAGATACGCAGTATTTT
cdr3_aa: CASSIEWTGSFTDTQYF
d_call: TRBD1
clone_size: .
j_call: TRBJ2-3
v_call: TRBV9

cdr3_nt: TGCGCCAGCAGCTTGCAAAGCGGGAGGGGATACGAGCAGTACTTC
cdr3_aa: CASSLQSGRGYEQYF
d_call: TRBD2
clone_size: .
j_call: TRBJ2-7
v_call: TRBV5-1

cdr3_nt: TGTGCCCGGAGTGTAGCGGACTCCTACGAGCAGTACTTC
cdr3_aa: CARSVADSYEQYF
d_call: .
clone_size: .
j_call: TRBJ2-7
v_call: TRBV30

cdr3_nt: TGTGCCAGCAAGGAAGGGGGGGTAGGGAACACTGAAGCTTTCTTT
cdr3_aa: CASKEGGVGNTEAFF
d_call: .
clone_size: .
j_call: TRBJ1-1
v_call: TRBV27

cdr3_nt: TGTGCCAGCAGGGCCACAGGGGGGTCTCCAGCGGGAGGCCCTCCCGGGGAGCTGTTTTTT
cdr3_aa: CASRATGGSPAGGPPGELFF
d_call: .
clone_size: .
j_call: TRBJ2-2
v_call: TRBV28

cdr3_nt: TGTGCCAGCAGTCTCGGACAGACCACAGATACGCAGTATTTT
cdr3_aa: CASSLGQTTDTQYF
d_call: .
clone_size: .
j_call: TRBJ2-3
v_call: TRBV13

cdr3_nt: TGTGCCTGGAGGTCCTCGCGGGGGAACACCGGGGAGCTGTTTTTT
cdr3_aa: CAWRSSRGNTGELFF
d_call: .
clone_size: .
j_call: TRBJ2-2
v_call: TRBV30

cdr3_nt: TGTGCCAGCAGCGTAGGACAGGGGGCGAGGAACACTGAAGCTTTCTTT
cdr3_aa: CASSVGQGARNTEAFF
d_call: TRBD1
clone_size: .
j_call: TRBJ1-1
v_call: TRBV9

cdr3_nt: TGTGCCAGCAGCAGGACAGGGGGTGCTGGGGCCAACGTCCTGACTTTC
cdr3_aa: CASSRTGGAGANVLTF
d_call: TRBD1
clone_size: .
j_call: TRBJ2-6
v_call: TRBV7-2

cdr3_nt: TGTGCCAGCAGCTTAGGGACAGTCACCTGGGATGGCTACACCTTC
cdr3_aa: CASSLGTVTWDGYTF
d_call: .
clone_size: .
j_call: TRBJ1-2
v_call: TRBV7-9

cdr3_nt: TGTGCCAGCAGTTTTTGGGGCAGGGGTCAGGCAGATACGCAGTATTTT
cdr3_aa: CASSFWGRGQADTQYF
d_call: .
clone_size: .
j_call: TRBJ2-3
v_call: TRBV27

cdr3_nt: TGTGCCAGTAGTACCACAGGGCAAAGCCAGCCCCAGCATTTT
cdr3_aa: CASSTTGQSQPQHF
d_call: .
clone_size: .
j_call: TRBJ1-5
v_call: TRBV19

cdr3_nt: TGTGCCAGCGCACTAACAGGGGGCATCCAAGAGACCCAGTACTTC
cdr3_aa: CASALTGGIQETQYF
d_call: TRBD1
clone_size: .
j_call: TRBJ2-5
v_call: TRBV6-5

cdr3_nt: TGTGCCAGCAGCTTGGGGGGGGCGGGAGAGAATGAGCAGTTCTTC
cdr3_aa: CASSLGGAGENEQFF
d_call: .
clone_size: once
j_call: TRBJ2-1
v_call: TRBV5-4

cdr3_nt: TGTGCCAGCAGGCCGGACAGGGGAAACTACAATGAGCAGTTCTTC
cdr3_aa: CASRPDRGNYNEQFF
d_call: TRBD1
clone_size: few
j_call: TRBJ2-1
v_call: TRBV6-1

cdr3_nt: TGCGCCAGCAGCCAACTTAGCGGGAGGCCGAACACCGGGGAGCTGTTTTTT
cdr3_aa: CASSQLSGRPNTGELFF
d_call: TRBD2
clone_size: few
j_call: TRBJ2-2
v_call: TRBV4-3

cdr3_nt: TGTGCCAGCAGTTGGACAGTGCCTCCCGGGGAGCTGTTTTTT
cdr3_aa: CASSWTVPPGELFF
d_call: .
clone_size: .
j_call: TRBJ2-2
v_call: TRBV28

cdr3_nt: TGTGCCAGCAGCCTACTGACTAGCGGAATTAGGTACGAGCAGTACTTC
cdr3_aa: CASSLLTSGIRYEQYF
d_call: TRBD2
clone_size: .
j_call: TRBJ2-7
v_call: TRBV7-8

cdr3_nt: TGTGCCAGCAGGGACAGGGTGGGCGCTGAAGCTTTCTTT
cdr3_aa: CASRDRVGAEAFF
d_call: TRBD1
clone_size: few
j_call: TRBJ1-1
v_call: TRBV28

cdr3_nt: TGTGCCAGTAGTGCAAGGACAGCTCAGCCCCAGCATTTT
cdr3_aa: CASSARTAQPQHF
d_call: .
clone_size: .
j_call: TRBJ1-5
v_call: TRBV19

cdr3_nt: TGTGCCAGCAGTTTCGCAGAGGGAGATGGCTACACCTTC
cdr3_aa: CASSFAEGDGYTF
d_call: .
clone_size: once
j_call: TRBJ1-2
v_call: TRBV6-1